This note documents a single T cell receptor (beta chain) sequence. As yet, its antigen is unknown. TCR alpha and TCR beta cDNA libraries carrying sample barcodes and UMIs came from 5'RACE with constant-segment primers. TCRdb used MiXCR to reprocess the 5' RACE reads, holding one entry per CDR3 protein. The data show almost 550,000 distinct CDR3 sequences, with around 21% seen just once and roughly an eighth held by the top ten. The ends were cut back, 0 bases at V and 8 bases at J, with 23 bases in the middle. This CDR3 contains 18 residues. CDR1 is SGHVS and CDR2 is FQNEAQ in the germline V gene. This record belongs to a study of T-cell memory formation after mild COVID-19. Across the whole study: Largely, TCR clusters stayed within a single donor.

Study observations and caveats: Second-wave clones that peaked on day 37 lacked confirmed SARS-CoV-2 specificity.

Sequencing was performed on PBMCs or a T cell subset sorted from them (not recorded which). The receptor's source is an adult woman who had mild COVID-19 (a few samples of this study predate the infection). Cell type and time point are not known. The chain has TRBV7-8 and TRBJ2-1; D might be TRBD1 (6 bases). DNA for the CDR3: TGTGCCAGCAGCTTAGCCTGGACCGACCCGAAGGGGGTTCATGAGCAGTTCTTC. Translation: CASSLAWTDPKGVHEQFF. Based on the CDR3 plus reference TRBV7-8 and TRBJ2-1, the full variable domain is GAGVSQSPRYKVAKRGQDVALRCDPISGHVSLFWYQQALGQGPEFLTYFQNEAQLDKSGLPSDRFFAERPEGSVSTLKIQRTQQEDSAVYLCASSLAWTDPKGVHEQFFGPGTRLTVL.